The clone carrying this T cell receptor (beta chain) was seen only once. A primer matching the constant region was used to make TCR beta cDNA from 450 to 500 ng of total RNA. Each TCR beta library was derived from three nested multiplex PCR rounds that employed slightly modified ARM-PCR. Two initial PCR rounds of about 10 cycles each paired TRBV1-TRBV30 forward primers with a C-beta reverse primer. TCRdb re-analysed the multiplex PCR reads in MiXCR, keeping a single row per CDR3 protein. The sample records about 120,000 distinct CDR3 sequences, around 65% being singletons. The data derive from a study of tumor-infiltrating lymphocytes in primary liver carcinoma. About the study: Read depth, roughly 3.5 to 8 million productive TCRbeta reads, did not differ significantly between tissues.

Starting material for RNA and DNA co-extraction consisted of about 19-32 mg of unsorted bulk tissue. Trimming took 1 base from V and 4 from J, leaving 22 bases between them. The CDR3 is made up of 18 amino acids. From germline, CDR1 is MGHRA and CDR2 YSYEKL. The chain is built from TRBV4-1 and TRBJ1-2; D is unresolved. The TCR originated in a woman aged 55-75 years with primary liver carcinoma and hepatitis B virus infection. The sample was tumor-adjacent normal liver tissue. The CDR3 region is CASSQGGVSHIRLYGYTF. The CDR3 DNA follows: TGCGCCAGCAGCCAAGGCGGGGTCAGCCACATCAGACTCTATGGCTACACCTTC.